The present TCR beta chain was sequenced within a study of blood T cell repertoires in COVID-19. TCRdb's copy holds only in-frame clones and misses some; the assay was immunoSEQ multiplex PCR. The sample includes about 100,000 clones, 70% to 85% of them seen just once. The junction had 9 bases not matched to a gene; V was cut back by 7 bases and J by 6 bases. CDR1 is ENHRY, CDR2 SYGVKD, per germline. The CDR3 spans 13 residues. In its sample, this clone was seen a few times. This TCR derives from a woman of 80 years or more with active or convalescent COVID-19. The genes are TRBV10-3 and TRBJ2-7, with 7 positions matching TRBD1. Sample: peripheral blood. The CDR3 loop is CAITDVQGREQYF. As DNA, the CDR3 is TGTGCCATCACCGATGTACAGGGGCGCGAGCAGTACTTC.